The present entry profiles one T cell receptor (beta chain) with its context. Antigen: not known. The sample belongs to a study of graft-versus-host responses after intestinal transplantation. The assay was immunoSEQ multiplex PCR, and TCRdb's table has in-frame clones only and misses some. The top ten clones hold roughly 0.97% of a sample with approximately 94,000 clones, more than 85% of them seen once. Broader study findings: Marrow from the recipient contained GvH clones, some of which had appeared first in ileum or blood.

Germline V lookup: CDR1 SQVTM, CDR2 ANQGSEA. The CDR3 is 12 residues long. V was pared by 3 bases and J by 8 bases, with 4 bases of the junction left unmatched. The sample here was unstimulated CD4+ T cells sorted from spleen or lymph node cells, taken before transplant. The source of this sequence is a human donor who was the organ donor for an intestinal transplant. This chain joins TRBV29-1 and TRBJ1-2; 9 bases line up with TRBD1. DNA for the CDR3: TGCAGCGTTGACCGGGACAGGGCGGGCTACACCTTC. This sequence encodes CSVDRDRAGYTF.